What follows describes a single T cell receptor beta chain. Enrolled during active infection, Seattle patients were then followed longitudinally. Sequencing was performed with immunoSEQ multiplex PCR; in TCRdb, only in-frame clones are kept and a portion is missing. Of about 400,000 clones in the sample, 86% were seen once. The CDR3 spans 17 residues. Trimming pared 0 bases from V and 4 bases from J, leaving 18 bases between. CDR1 MNHEY and CDR2 SMNVEV come from the germline V gene (reference sequence). The sample is drawn from a study of blood T cell repertoires in COVID-19. Study-level information: COVID-19 samples collected from the United States, Italy and Spain covered acute and convalescent phases. Sample material is recorded as cDNA or gDNA derived from T cells, B-cell-depleted T cells, or PBMCs.

The genes are TRBV27 and TRBJ1-2; tentative D call: TRBD1 (5 bases). This sequence was found in a woman aged 60-70 years with COVID-19, enrolled during active disease. Sequenced: peripheral blood. The CDR3 region is CASSLSEGRGESYGYTF. CDR3 in DNA: TGTGCCAGCAGTTTATCGGAGGGACGGGGGGAGAGCTATGGCTACACCTTC.